The entry that follows covers one T cell receptor (beta chain) sequence. Its antigen is not yet known. There are no base qualities to consult, and no much larger clone falls within one base. The method behind the library was the immunoSEQ multiplex PCR assay. In the authors' own workflow: To diagnose cytomegalovirus status from the catalog of TCR beta chain sequences, a statistical classification framework was built. As stored in TCRdb, this immuneACCESS dataset retains in-frame rearrangements with V and J assigned. A fraction of the clones does not appear; measured against another copy, unresolved V genes explain less than half of the discrepancy, and the remainder lacks a known reason. The V and J calls and clone size come from that table; D and trimming were worked out from the DNA. Recorded for this sample are approximately 200,000 clones; about 91% of them occurred a single time. 2.5% to 3.5% of the sample goes to the ten largest clones.

Separate from the approximately 700-subject first cohort, the validation cohort of 90 to 150 subjects was the group to which the donors belonged. The data originate from a study of cytomegalovirus exposure and HLA in healthy donors (dated by TCRdb to the late 2010s). About the study as a whole: According to a later analysis, one platform produced both the 100 to 150 validation repertoires and the roughly 640 repertoires of the first cohort. Along with the approximately 700-subject first cohort, a separate validation cohort of around 120 different subjects was used. To predict cytomegalovirus infection status, the study combined high-throughput TCR immunosequencing, statistical association of individual TCRs with disease status, and machine learning. The study was designed to test whether signatures of past pathogen exposure could be identified by cataloging public T cell receptors. What the research found in general, with its limitations: It was suggested by the authors that the approach could potentially be generalized to other disease states and immunological phenotypes. A few of the identified cytomegalovirus-associated TCR beta chains were confirmed in vitro to be specific for cytomegalovirus antigens. A later analysis had no HLA typing for the validation cohort, so co-occurrence there was scored across all 120 repertoires. The study listed 164 TCR beta chains as associated with cytomegalovirus. The classifier was reported to diagnose cytomegalovirus status with high specificity and sensitivity in both the original and validation cohorts. In a later analysis, TCRs clustered in the first cohort were found to also tend to co-occur in the roughly 120 validation repertoires, with 85% to 95% of cluster scores above 0. Across donors, most TCR sequences were observed very rarely, whereas some public TCRs were present in many individuals.

From cysteine to phenylalanine, the CDR3 is 14 amino acids long. Solely the CDR3 DNA is kept, with 42 bases framed from the first base. V gives up 2 bases and J gives up 6 bases, and the segment between their germline ends measures 12 bases. The germline V gene (reference sequence) specifies MNHNY as CDR1 and SVGAGI as CDR2. Input material: PBMCs. The sequence links TRBV6-6 to TRBJ2-3, with no D gene named confidently. This receptor was taken from a woman aged 18 to 35 in good health and CMV-seronegative. The encoded CDR3 is CASSYMSSPDTQYF. Here is the DNA: TGTGCCAGCAGTTACATGTCCAGTCCCGATACGCAGTATTTT.